These 30 T cell receptor beta chains came from one sample sequenced in a study of T-cell memory formation after mild COVID-19 (dated by TCRdb to the early 2020s). Library construction relied on 5' RACE. Sequencing was performed on an Illumina NovaSeq 6000. TCRdb reprocessed the public reads (quality trimming at Q25 with fastp, clone calling with MiXCR) and kept in-frame beta chains. Rows are combined by CDR3 protein, so each entry shows the most common genes and DNA. Counted in this sample were about 390,000 distinct CDR3 sequences; 15% to 20% of them appeared once. About a fifth of the sample goes to the ten largest clones. Sequences were obtained from PBMCs or a T cell subset sorted from them (not recorded which). These receptors all come from a man between 18 and 35 years old who had mild COVID-19 (a few samples of this study predate the infection). The sample titles of this study are shuffled in the database, so cell type and time point are left out; the donor was told from shared clones.

This clonotype was seen a few times. The chain has TRBV12-3 or TRBV12-4 and TRBJ2-2, with D maybe TRBD2 (6 bases). Deletions cut 6 bases from V and 4 bases from J, with 12 bases between. This CDR3 contains 14 residues. The CDR3 DNA reads as TGTGCCAGCAGGGAAGGGACTTTCACCGGGGAGCTGTTTTTT. It translates to CASREGTFTGELFF.

This clonotype has more than one count but fewer than ten. This chain joins TRBV6-5 and TRBJ1-6; D possibly corresponds to TRBD1 (6 bases). The V end lost 6 bases, the J end lost 9 bases, and 21 bases lay between the germline ends. Germline V gene sequence: CDR1 MNHEY, CDR2 SVGAGI. The CDR3 is 16 residues long. In DNA, the CDR3 is TGTGCCAGCAGCACTAACTATAGACAGGAAAGTTCACCCCTCCACTTT. Translation: CASSTNYRQESSPLHF.

The chain joins TRBV20-1 to TRBJ1-4; TRBD1 aligns across 7 bases. Germline lookup yields CDR1 DFQATT and CDR2 SNEGSKA (reference sequence). Trimming at V came to 1 base and at J to 8 bases, leaving 10 bases not matched to a gene. The CDR3 runs to 15 residues. The DNA for the CDR3 is TGCAGTGCTAGAGCCCTCACAGGGGTGGTGGAAAAACTGTTTTTT. This codes for CSARALTGVVEKLFF.

The chain uses TRBV7-9 and TRBJ2-5; either TRBD1 or TRBD2 may supply D (5 bases each). Germline CDR1 SEHNR, CDR2 FQNEAQ (reference sequence). Trimming left V 5 bases short and J 2 bases short, with 21 bases between. The CDR3 spans 17 residues. The CDR3 sequence is CASSPPFTGQGQETQYF. Written as DNA, the CDR3 is TGTGCCAGCAGCCCCCCTTTCACGGGGCAGGGACAAGAGACCCAGTACTTC.

The V gene is TRBV7-2, the J gene TRBJ2-3, with a possible D match to TRBD2 (5 bases). V was pared by 4 bases and J by 5 bases, with 10 bases between. The CDR3 covers 13 residues. The germline V gene encodes CDR1 SGHTA and CDR2 FQGNSA. The CDR3: CASSSGVRDTQYF. For the CDR3, the DNA is TGTGCCAGCAGCTCCGGGGTCCGAGATACGCAGTATTTT.

This clonotype was recorded a few times. The rearrangement joins TRBV20-1 to TRBJ2-7; D remains ambiguous. The CDR3 has 14 amino acids. From germline, CDR1 is DFQATT and CDR2 SNEGSKA (reference sequence). With 3 bases removed from V and 2 bases from J, the gap between germline ends came to 14 bases. This CDR3 reads CSASMGMDAYEQYF. The DNA for the CDR3 is TGCAGTGCTAGCATGGGGATGGATGCCTACGAGCAGTACTTC.

The gene calls are TRBV5-1 and TRBJ1-1; D call uncertain. The CDR3 contains 14 residues. V was clipped by 2 bases and J by 0 bases, with 8 bases between them. Germline CDR1 and CDR2: SGHRS and YFSETQ. In nucleotides, the CDR3 is TGCGCCAGCAGCTTCGACGGCATGAACACTGAAGCTTTCTTT. Translated, it gives CASSFDGMNTEAFF.

This CDR3 is CASSPAVVGGYTF. CDR3 DNA sequence: TGCGCCAGCAGCCCCGCCGTGGTTGGTGGCTACACCTTC. V usage is TRBV4-3 and J usage is TRBJ1-2; D call uncertain. The V gene lost 4 bases and the J gene lost 7 bases, with 13 bases spanning the gap. The CDR3 contains 13 residues. The germline CDR1 and CDR2 sequences are LGHNA and YSLEER.

CDR3 region: CAISESIQETSYNEQFF. As DNA, the CDR3 is TGTGCCATCAGTGAGTCGATACAGGAAACCTCCTACAATGAGCAGTTCTTC. V and J are TRBV10-3 and TRBJ2-1; D possibly corresponds to TRBD1 (5 bases). Trimming cost V 0 bases and J 0 bases, with 12 bases left between them. CDR3 length: 17 residues. The germline V gene has CDR1 ENHRY and CDR2 SYGVKD.

The chain combines TRBV4-1 with TRBJ1-2; no definite D call. Germline lookup yields CDR1 MGHRA and CDR2 YSYEKL. Trimming removed 4 bases from V and 4 bases from J, with 10 bases in between. The CDR3 spans 13 residues. The CDR3 DNA reads TGCGCCAGCAGCCCTTCCCCGGTCTATGGCTACACCTTC. The encoded protein is CASSPSPVYGYTF.

This clonotype was seen more than once but under ten times. V is TRBV5-1 and J is TRBJ2-3; the D is unclear. CDR3 length: 16 amino acids. Germline lookup yields CDR1 SGHRS and CDR2 YFSETQ. V was cut by 0 bases and J by 2 bases, with 13 bases left in between. CDR3 loop: CASSLGEGWPTDTQYF. CDR3 coding DNA: TGCGCCAGCAGCTTGGGGGAAGGGTGGCCCACAGATACGCAGTATTTT.

This clonotype was counted only a few times. The chain is built from TRBV12-3 or TRBV12-4 and TRBJ1-3; tentative D call: TRBD1 (5 bases). V was cut by 6 bases and J by 0 bases, with 12 bases left in between. This CDR3 has 15 amino acids. The CDR3 sequence is CASRIRGLSGNTIYF. For the CDR3, the DNA is TGTGCCAGCAGAATTAGGGGCCTCTCTGGAAACACCATATATTTT.

The chain carries TRBV21-1 and TRBJ2-2; TRBD1, the table's D call, was not compared with the DNA. TRBV21-1 constitutes a pseudogene. This CDR3 has 16 amino acids. CDR3 nucleotides: TGTGCCAGCAGCAAAGTAGCCGGGGGCTGCACCGGGGAGCTGTTTTTT. It yields the protein CASSKVAGGCTGELFF.

This CDR3 reads CASSEWAPYEQYF. The DNA for the CDR3 is TGTGCCAGCAGTGAATGGGCACCCTACGAGCAGTACTTC. The chain recombines TRBV6-1 with TRBJ2-7; D is undetermined. Trimming cost V 2 bases and J 2 bases, with 7 bases left between them. Germline V gene data show CDR1 as MNHNS and CDR2 as SASEGT. This CDR3 contains 13 residues.

This clonotype was recorded a few times. V gene TRBV5-1 combines with J gene TRBJ2-3; 11 nucleotides match TRBD2. CDR3 length equals 18 residues. V trimming: 0 bases; J trimming: 1 base; junction bases outside the gene matches: 7. Germline V gene lookup returns CDR1 SGHRS and CDR2 YFSETQ. The DNA of the CDR3 is TGCGCCAGCAGCTTGGCCCTACTACTAGCGGGGGGCACAGATACGCAGTATTTT. Its translation is CASSLALLLAGGTDTQYF.

The V gene is TRBV27, the J gene TRBJ2-2; no reliable D call. CDR3 length equals 13 residues. Looked up from germline, CDR1 is MNHEY and CDR2 is SMNVEV (reference sequence). V dropped 3 bases and J dropped 6 bases, with 8 bases sitting between them. CDR3 amino acids: CASSFGEAGELFF. The CDR3 DNA sequence: TGTGCCAGCAGTTTTGGAGAGGCCGGGGAGCTGTTTTTT.

V gene TRBV29-1 combines with J gene TRBJ2-1; 10 nucleotides align to TRBD1. Per the germline V gene, CDR1 is SQVTM and CDR2 is ANQGSEA. CDR3 size: 18 residues. J gave up 4 bases and V 2 bases, and 14 bases lay outside the gene matches. CDR3 loop: CSVELGTGESVIYNEQFF. In nucleotides, the CDR3 is TGCAGCGTTGAACTGGGGACAGGGGAATCGGTAATATACAATGAGCAGTTCTTC.

The chain is built from TRBV6-5 and TRBJ1-4, with D hard to call. The germline gives CDR1 MNHEY, CDR2 SVGAGI. The V gene lost 2 bases and the J gene lost 7 bases, with 11 bases spanning the gap. The CDR3 length is 14 residues. CDR3 protein: CASSYRPRSEKLFF. The CDR3 coding sequence is TGTGCCAGCAGTTACCGGCCCCGGAGTGAAAAACTGTTTTTT.

V gene TRBV11-2 combines with J gene TRBJ2-6; D possibly corresponds to TRBD2 (5 bases). Per the germline V gene, CDR1 is SGHAT and CDR2 is FQNNGV. V lost 5 bases, J lost 0 bases, and 11 bases lay in between. The CDR3 covers 16 residues. The DNA of the CDR3 is TGTGCCAGCAGCATACCAGGAGGCTCTGGGGCCAACGTCCTGACTTTC. It translates to CASSIPGGSGANVLTF.

V usage is TRBV5-1 and J usage is TRBJ1-5; a weak D match, TRBD1 (5 bases). Looked up from germline, CDR1 is SGHRS and CDR2 is YFSETQ. This CDR3 contains 15 residues. Trimming pared 4 bases from V and 1 base from J, leaving 12 bases between. CDR3 DNA: TGCGCCAGCAGCCCTCTAGGGGTAAGCAATCAGCCCCAGCATTTT. It translates to CASSPLGVSNQPQHF.

This clonotype was picked up a small number of times. The genes are TRBV4-3 and TRBJ2-5, with a tentative D call TRBD2 (7 bases). Germline V gene sequence: CDR1 LGHNA, CDR2 YSLEER. The length of the CDR3 is 17 residues. Trimming removed 0 bases at V and 4 bases at J, with 18 bases between. As DNA, the CDR3 is TGCGCCAGCAGCCAAGAACTTTCGGGGGCTAGCGGAGAGACCCAGTACTTC. Translated: CASSQELSGASGETQYF.

This clonotype was seen more than once but under ten times. V usage is TRBV6-1 and J usage is TRBJ2-7, with 8 bases matching TRBD2. The CDR3 extends over 15 amino acids. The germline gives CDR1 MNHNS, CDR2 SASEGT. Losses at the gene ends were 7 bases for V and 3 bases for J; bases not matched to a gene: 11. The CDR3 is CASTTAPGLGYEQYV. The CDR3 nucleotides read TGTGCCAGCACCACAGCTCCGGGACTAGGCTACGAGCAGTACGTC.

This clonotype has just a few counts. The V and J genes are TRBV15 and TRBJ2-3; 8 bases match TRBD1. V dropped 1 base and J dropped 3; count of bases not matched to a gene: 3. The CDR3 has 15 residues. The germline gives CDR1 LNHNV, CDR2 YYDKDF (reference sequence). CDR3 residues: CATSRVTGVTDTQYF. The CDR3 nucleotides read TGTGCCACCAGCAGAGTGACAGGGGTAACAGATACGCAGTATTTT.

This clonotype was found a few times. This sequence joins TRBV18 and TRBJ2-7; 11 bases are a match to TRBD1. Germline trimming cut 4 bases from V and 2 bases from J; bases unmatched to any gene: 13. The CDR3 spans 18 residues. Germline CDR1 reads KGHSH; CDR2 reads LQKENI. In DNA, the CDR3 is TGTGCCAGCTCACTTAGCGAACCGGGACAGGGGGGACCCTACGAGCAGTACTTC. This translates into CASSLSEPGQGGPYEQYF.

This clonotype was observed once. CDR3 amino acids: CGCGTDLQPQHF. CDR3 in DNA: TGCGGGTGTGGGACAGATTTACAGCCCCAGCATTTT. The chain couples TRBV20-1 to TRBJ1-5; 7 nucleotides line up with TRBD1. CDR1 DFQATT and CDR2 SNEGSKA come from the germline V gene (reference sequence). The CDR3 totals 12 residues.

This clonotype showed up many times. V and J are TRBV7-2 and TRBJ2-1; 10 nucleotides align to TRBD2. V lost 5 bases and J lost 10; bases outside the gene matches: 14. Germline-derived CDR1 and CDR2 are SGHTA and FQGNSA. The CDR3 runs 16 residues. The CDR3 DNA sequence: TGTGCCAGCAGCCGCCGTGGGCCAGCGGGGGGGAGGGAGCAGTTCTTC. Translated: CASSRRGPAGGREQFF.

V and J are TRBV29-1 and TRBJ1-1; D unclear. V was trimmed by 4 bases and J by 4 bases, leaving 13 bases between them. The CDR3 totals 13 residues. CDR1 is SQVTM, CDR2 ANQGSEA, per germline. CDR3 residues: CSVGTSPGTEAFF. For the CDR3, the DNA is TGCAGCGTTGGGACGTCCCCGGGCACTGAAGCTTTCTTT.

The gene calls are TRBV7-2 and TRBJ1-5; the D is unclear. Germline V lookup: CDR1 SGHTA, CDR2 FQGNSA. The ends were cut back, 1 base at V and 6 bases at J, with 7 bases in the middle. The CDR3 length is 13 residues. CDR3 DNA sequence: TGTGCCAGCAGCTTAGGGGATTCTCAGCCCCAGCATTTT. This codes for CASSLGDSQPQHF.

This clonotype was recorded a few times. This chain connects TRBV12-3 or TRBV12-4 to TRBJ2-5; 7 bases are shared with TRBD1. Trimming cost V 5 bases and J 1 base; bases outside gene matches: 7. The CDR3 sequence is 15 residues long. CDR3 amino acids: CASSRLQGTQETQYF. The CDR3 nucleotides read TGTGCCAGCAGTCGCTTACAGGGGACCCAAGAGACCCAGTACTTC.

This clonotype was seen more than once but under ten times. This chain joins TRBV25-1 and TRBJ2-5, with D tentatively TRBD2 (5 bases). Trimming removed 2 bases at V and 1 base at J, with 8 bases between. Germline CDR1 and CDR2: MGHDK and SYGVNS. The CDR3 loop spans 14 amino acids. CDR3 DNA: TGTGCCAGCAGTGAAGGGAGTGGCCAAGAGACCCAGTACTTC. Amino acid sequence: CASSEGSGQETQYF.